This T cell receptor (beta chain) was observed in a study of shared clonotypes between healthy human individuals. The table came from immunoSEQ multiplex PCR; TCRdb's copy has only in-frame clones and leaves some out. The data hold a few million clones, with just under 95% observed a single time. This CDR3 has 15 amino acids. V lost 1 base to trimming and J lost 6 bases; unmatched junction nucleotides: 8. Germline loops: CDR1 MGHRA, CDR2 YSYEKL. On this clone itself: The antigen remains unidentified.

Study results and caveats: All-four-donor shared clonotypes had higher generation probabilities than non-shared clonotypes did.

This chain joins TRBV4-1 and TRBJ2-7, with 8 bases that match TRBD2. Specimen: naive CD4+ T cells from PBMCs. As to subset: CD45RA+ positively selected. This clonotype originated in a man aged 18 to 29 in good health. Some clones in this sample may be carry-over from other donors' samples. Written as DNA, the CDR3 is TGCGCCAGCAGCCAAGGGGGACTAGGATCCCGCGAGCAGTACTTC. Translated, it gives CASSQGGLGSREQYF.